These 21 T cell receptor beta chains came from one sample sequenced in a study of shared clonotypes between healthy human individuals (dated by TCRdb to 2018 to 2020). Preparation of the library involved the immunoSEQ multiplex PCR assay. The table comes from immuneACCESS by way of TCRdb, which keeps in-frame sequences with V and J called. Part of the clones is missing from these tables; in studies checked, under half for an unresolved V gene and the rest for unknown reasons. In this sample the table shows roughly 2,300,000 clones, roughly 90% of which occur a single time. The top ten hold around 0.4% of the sample. Sample: naive CD4+ T cells from PBMCs. In light of the paper, this sample's cell subset or site label describes: CD45RA+ positively selected. The receptor set was obtained from a man younger than 35 in good health. Some clones in this sample may be carry-over from other donors' samples.

The rearrangement links TRBV11-2 to TRBJ2-3, with D uncertain. The CDR3 contains 12 residues. CDR1 and CDR2 (germline): SGHAT, FQNNGV. V was trimmed by 4 bases and J by 2 bases, leaving 4 bases between them. This chain's CDR3 is CASSSATDTQYF. CDR3 coding DNA: TGTGCCAGCAGCTCCGCCACAGATACGCAGTATTTT.

To note about this clone: One end of the junction fails to match germline, which may point to a read error. CDR3 bases: TGTGCCAGCGGTCGGCCGGGGGGATTGTACTTC. It codes for CASGRPGGLYF. The chain recombines TRBV28 with TRBJ1-2, with D possibly matching TRBD1 (5 bases). Germline lookup yields CDR1 MDHEN and CDR2 SYDVKM. There are 11 residues in the CDR3.

This clone appeared a single time. The chain couples TRBV19 to TRBJ2-5; possible D gene TRBD2, 6 bases. The CDR3 sequence is 16 residues long. V lost 2 bases to trimming and J lost 1 base, with 14 bases between them. Germline V gene sequence: CDR1 LNHDA, CDR2 SQIVND (reference sequence). The CDR3 loop is CASSIRSGPPQETQYF. The CDR3 DNA is TGTGCCAGTAGTATACGGAGCGGGCCCCCCCAAGAGACCCAGTACTTC.

The J gene is TRBJ2-7, the V gene TRBV11-2, with D hard to call. Germline values: CDR1 SGHAT, CDR2 FQNNGV. The CDR3 sequence is 13 residues long. Trimming took off 3 bases at V and 3 bases at J, with 9 bases between the two ends. In DNA, the CDR3 is TGTGCCAGCAGCTTGGCCCCCCACTACGAGCAGTACTTC. This codes for CASSLAPHYEQYF.

The chain couples TRBV19 to TRBJ2-1; TRBD2 matches at 8 bases. The length of the CDR3 is 15 residues. Germline-derived CDR1 and CDR2 are LNHDA and SQIVND (reference sequence). Trimming at V came to 7 bases and at J to 1 base, leaving 6 bases not matched to a gene. The CDR3 nucleotides read TGTGCCAGTACCACAAGCGGGAGTTCCTACAATGAGCAGTTCTTC. Translating it yields CASTTSGSSYNEQFF.

The chain uses TRBV7-9 and TRBJ1-1, with D perhaps matching TRBD1 (6 bases). V was shortened by 5 bases and J by 6 bases, with 19 bases between the two germline ends. CDR3 length: 15 amino acids. The V gene's germline CDR1 is SEHNR and CDR2 FQNEAQ (reference sequence). The CDR3: CASSRNRVGEAEAFF. CDR3 nucleotides: TGTGCCAGCAGCCGTAACAGGGTAGGGGAGGCTGAAGCTTTCTTT. Variable domain in full (rest from reference TRBV7-9 and TRBJ1-1): DTGVSQNPRHKITKRGQNVTFRCDPISEHNRLYWYRQTLGQGPEFLTYFQNEAQLEKSRLLSDRFSAERPKGSFSTLEIQRTEQGDSAMYLCASSRNRVGEAEAFFGQGTRLTVV.

The genes are TRBV7-6 and TRBJ2-7; 8 bases align to TRBD1. The CDR3 extends over 14 amino acids. The V gene end was trimmed by 3 bases and the J gene end by 2 bases; junction bases not matched to a gene: 3. CDR1 SGHVS and CDR2 FNYEAQ come from the germline V gene. CDR3 coding DNA: TGTGCCAGCAGCTTCCGGGACAGGACCTACGAGCAGTACTTC. Protein product: CASSFRDRTYEQYF.

The genes are TRBV19 and TRBJ1-5, with D hard to call. Trimming left V 8 bases short and J 0 bases short, with 11 bases between. Germline CDR1 is LNHDA and CDR2 is SQIVND (reference sequence). This CDR3 comprises 14 residues. CDR3 residues: CASLPRYSNQPQHF. The CDR3 nucleotides are TGTGCCAGTCTCCCTCGATATAGCAATCAGCCCCAGCATTTT.

The chain carries TRBV7-9 and TRBJ2-3, with D perhaps being TRBD1 or TRBD2 (5 bases each). Trimming removed 8 bases from V and 5 bases from J, with 11 bases in between. Germline CDR1 SEHNR, CDR2 FQNEAQ (reference sequence). The CDR3 is 12 residues long. The CDR3: CASEGSGDTQYF. In nucleotides, the CDR3 is TGTGCCAGCGAGGGGAGTGGAGATACGCAGTATTTT.

This clone came up once. This specimen includes other DNA sequences encoding the same CDR3. The rearrangement links TRBV6-5 to TRBJ1-6; 8 nucleotides line up with TRBD1. CDR3 length: 15 amino acids. Losses at the gene ends were 0 bases for V and 7 bases for J; bases not matched to a gene: 2. Germline V CDR1 and CDR2: MNHEY, SVGAGI. The CDR3 spells CASSYSGTGNSPLHF. CDR3 coding DNA: TGTGCCAGCAGTTACTCTGGGACAGGCAATTCACCCCTCCACTTT.

V usage is TRBV29-1 and J usage is TRBJ2-5; 11 bases align to TRBD2. The J segment lost 7 bases and the V segment lost 7 bases, leaving 14 bases of the junction unmatched. Looked up from germline, CDR1 is SQVTM and CDR2 is ANQGSEA. This CDR3 region has 15 residues. CDR3 DNA sequence: TGCAGCGCCAAAACCGGGACTAGCGGAGGAGGGACCCAGTACTTC. This gives the protein CSAKTGTSGGGTQYF.

This chain links TRBV13 with TRBJ1-2; D perhaps matches TRBD1 (5 bases). The CDR3 is 12 amino acids. The ends were cut back, 3 bases at V and 8 bases at J, with 10 bases in the middle. The germline V gene encodes CDR1 PRHDT and CDR2 FYEKMQ (reference sequence). The CDR3 coding sequence is TGTGCCAGCAGCTTGGTCAGGGCCGGCTACACCTTC. Its protein product is CASSLVRAGYTF.

Concerning this clone itself: Relative to the germline gene, one junction end is altered; a read error may explain this. The chain links TRBV11-1 to TRBJ2-2; D gene uncertain. The CDR3 totals 11 residues. Germline-derived CDR1 and CDR2 are SGHAT and FQDESV (reference sequence). CDR3 in DNA: TGTGCCAGCACCTTAGGCGGGGAGCTGTTTTTT. It codes for CASTLGGELFF.

The chain joins TRBV5-8 to TRBJ1-1; 8 bases align to TRBD1. This CDR3 contains 14 residues. Trimming removed 4 bases from V and 7 bases from J; junction bases left unmatched: 9. Germline V gene sequence: CDR1 SGHTS, CDR2 YDEGEE. CDR3 loop: CASSTEDRDGEAFF. CDR3 nucleotide sequence: TGTGCCAGCAGCACCGAGGACAGGGACGGTGAAGCTTTCTTT.

The sample holds a few counts of this clone. This same CDR3 is encoded by further DNA sequences in the sample. The chain's CDR3 is CASTGGYGYTF. The CDR3 nucleotides are TGTGCCAGCACAGGAGGCTATGGCTACACCTTC. The chain links TRBV6-5 to TRBJ1-2, with D hard to call. V was pared by 7 bases and J by 4 bases, with 7 bases between. CDR1 is MNHEY, CDR2 SVGAGI, per germline. CDR3 size: 11 residues.

The rearrangement links TRBV6-1 to TRBJ2-1, with D possibly being TRBD2 (5 bases). The ends were cut back, 0 bases at V and 1 base at J, with 7 bases in the middle. Germline-derived CDR1 and CDR2 are MNHNS and SASEGT. The CDR3 is 15 residues long. CDR3: CASSEAGVSYNEQFF. For the CDR3, the DNA is TGTGCCAGCAGTGAAGCGGGAGTGTCCTACAATGAGCAGTTCTTC.

V usage is TRBV28 and J usage is TRBJ1-5, with D tentatively TRBD1 (6 bases). Germline CDR1 and CDR2: MDHEN and SYDVKM. Trimming pared 5 bases from V and 2 bases from J, leaving 13 bases between. The CDR3 consists of 15 residues. CDR3 protein: CASSTRGAGNQPQHF. The CDR3, as DNA: TGTGCCAGCAGTACCAGGGGTGCGGGCAATCAGCCCCAGCATTTT.

Comment on this clone: The same CDR3 also results from other DNA sequences found in this sample. This sequence joins TRBV28 and TRBJ1-1; 7 bases map to TRBD1. Germline V gives CDR1 MDHEN, CDR2 SYDVKM. The CDR3 is 15 amino acids. V trimming: 0 bases; J trimming: 1 base; junction bases outside the gene matches: 2. In nucleotides, the CDR3 is TGTGCCAGCAGTTTATGGGCAGGGGGGAACACTGAAGCTTTCTTT. Translation gives CASSLWAGGNTEAFF.

For this clone: At the DNA level, this CDR3 is encoded by other sequences in the same sample as well. CDR3 bases: TGTGCCAGCTCACCACGACTCACAGATACGCAGTATTTT. The encoded protein is CASSPRLTDTQYF. V and J are TRBV18 and TRBJ2-3; D is uncertain. CDR1 and CDR2 (germline): KGHSH, LQKENI. CDR3 length: 13 amino acids. V was cut by 1 base and J by 2 bases, with 4 bases left in between. Together with reference TRBV18 and TRBJ2-3, the CDR3 gives the full variable domain: NAGVMQNPRHLVRRRGQEARLRCSPMKGHSHVYWYRQLPEEGLKFMVYLQKENIIDESGMPKERFSAEFPKEGPSILRIQQVVRGDSAAYFCASSPRLTDTQYFGPGTRLTVL.

This clone appeared once. The rearrangement uses TRBV6-1 and TRBJ2-2, with D unclear. The CDR3 sequence is 12 residues long. The germline CDR1 and CDR2 sequences are MNHNS and SASEGT. V was cut by 7 bases and J by 7 bases, with 10 bases left in between. The CDR3 is CASTDTCGELFF. The CDR3 nucleotides read TGTGCCAGCACCGATACCTGCGGGGAGCTGTTTTTT.

The chain uses TRBV7-2 and TRBJ2-7, with 8 bases aligning to TRBD2. Germline trimming cut 5 bases from V and 7 bases from J; bases unmatched to any gene: 16. CDR3 length: 16 amino acids. CDR1 is SGHTA and CDR2 is FQGNSA in the germline V gene. CDR3 residues: CASSPFGGDYALEQYF. CDR3 nucleotides: TGTGCCAGCAGCCCATTCGGGGGGGACTATGCCCTGGAGCAGTACTTC.